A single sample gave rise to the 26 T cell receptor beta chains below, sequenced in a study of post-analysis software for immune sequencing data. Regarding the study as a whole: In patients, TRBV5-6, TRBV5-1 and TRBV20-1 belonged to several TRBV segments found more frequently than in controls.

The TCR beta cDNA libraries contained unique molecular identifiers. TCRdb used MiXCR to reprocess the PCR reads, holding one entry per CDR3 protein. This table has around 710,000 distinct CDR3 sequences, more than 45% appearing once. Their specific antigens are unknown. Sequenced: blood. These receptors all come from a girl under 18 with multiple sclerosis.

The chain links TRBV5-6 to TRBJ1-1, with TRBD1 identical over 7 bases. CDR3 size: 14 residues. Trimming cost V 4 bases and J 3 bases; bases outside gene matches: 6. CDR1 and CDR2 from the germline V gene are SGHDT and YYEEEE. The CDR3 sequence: CASSQGQLHTEAFF. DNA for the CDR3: TGTGCCAGCAGCCAGGGACAGCTTCACACTGAAGCTTTCTTT.

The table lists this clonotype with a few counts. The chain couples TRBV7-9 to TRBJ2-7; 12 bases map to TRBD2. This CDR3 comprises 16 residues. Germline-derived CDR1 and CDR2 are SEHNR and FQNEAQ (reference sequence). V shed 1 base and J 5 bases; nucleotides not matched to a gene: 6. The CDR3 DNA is TGTGCCAGCAGCTTAGGGACTAGCGGGATTTCCCACGAGCAGTACTTC. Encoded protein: CASSLGTSGISHEQYF.

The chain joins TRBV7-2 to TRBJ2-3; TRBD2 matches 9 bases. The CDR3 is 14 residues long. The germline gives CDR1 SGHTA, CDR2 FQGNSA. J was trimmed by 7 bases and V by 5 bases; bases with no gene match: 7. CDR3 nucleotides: TGTGCCAGCAGCGCCGGGACTAGCCTCCATACGCAGTATTTT. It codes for CASSAGTSLHTQYF.

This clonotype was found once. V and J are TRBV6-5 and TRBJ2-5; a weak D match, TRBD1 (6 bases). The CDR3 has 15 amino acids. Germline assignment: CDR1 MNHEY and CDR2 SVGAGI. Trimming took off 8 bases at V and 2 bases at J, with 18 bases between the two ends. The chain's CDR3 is CASALKPGVQETQYF. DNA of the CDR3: TGTGCCAGCGCCTTAAAGCCAGGGGTTCAAGAGACCCAGTACTTC.

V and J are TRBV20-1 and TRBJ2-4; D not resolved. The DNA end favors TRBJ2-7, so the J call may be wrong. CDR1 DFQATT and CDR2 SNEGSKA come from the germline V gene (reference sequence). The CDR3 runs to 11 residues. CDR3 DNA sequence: TGCAGTGCCTACTATGACTACGAGCAGTACTTC. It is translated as CSAYYDYEQYF.

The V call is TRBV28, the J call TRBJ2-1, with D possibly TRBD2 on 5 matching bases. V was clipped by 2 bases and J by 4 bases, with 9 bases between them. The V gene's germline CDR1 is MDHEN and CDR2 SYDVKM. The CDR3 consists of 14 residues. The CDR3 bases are TGTGCCAGCAGTTTAATGGGCGGGTACAATGAGCAGTTCTTC. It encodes CASSLMGGYNEQFF.

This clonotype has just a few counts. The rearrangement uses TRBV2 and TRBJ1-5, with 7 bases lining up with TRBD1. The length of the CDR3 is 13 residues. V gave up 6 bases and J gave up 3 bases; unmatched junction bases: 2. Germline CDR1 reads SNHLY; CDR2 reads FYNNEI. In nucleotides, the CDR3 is TGTGCCAGCAGCGGACAGGCCAATCAGCCCCAGCATTTT. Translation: CASSGQANQPQHF. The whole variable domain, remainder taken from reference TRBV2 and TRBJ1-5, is EPEVTQTPSHQVTQMGQEVILRCVPISNHLYFYWYRQILGQKVEFLVSFYNNEISEKSEIFDDQFSVERPDGSNFTLKIRSTKLEDSAMYFCASSGQANQPQHFGDGTRLSIL.

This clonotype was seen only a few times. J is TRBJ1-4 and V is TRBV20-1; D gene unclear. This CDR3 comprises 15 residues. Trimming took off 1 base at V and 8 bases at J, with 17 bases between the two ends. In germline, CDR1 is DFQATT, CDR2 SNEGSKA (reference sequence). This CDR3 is CSARATEDAGEKLFF. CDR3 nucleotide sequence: TGCAGTGCTAGAGCCACGGAGGACGCCGGGGAAAAACTGTTTTTT.

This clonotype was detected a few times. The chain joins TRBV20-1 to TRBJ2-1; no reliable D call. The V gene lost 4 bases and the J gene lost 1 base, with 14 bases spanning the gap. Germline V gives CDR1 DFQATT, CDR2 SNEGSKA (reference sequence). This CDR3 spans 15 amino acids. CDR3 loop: CSAKSPLESYNEQFF. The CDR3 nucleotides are TGCAGTGCTAAGTCCCCCCTAGAATCCTACAATGAGCAGTTCTTC.

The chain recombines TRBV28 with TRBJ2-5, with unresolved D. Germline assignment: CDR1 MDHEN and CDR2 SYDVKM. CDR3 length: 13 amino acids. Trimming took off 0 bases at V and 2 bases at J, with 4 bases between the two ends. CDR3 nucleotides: TGTGCCAGCAGTTTATGGAGACAAGAGACCCAGTACTTC. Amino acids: CASSLWRQETQYF. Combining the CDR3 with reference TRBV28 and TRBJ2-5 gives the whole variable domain DVKVTQSSRYLVKRTGEKVFLECVQDMDHENMFWYRQDPGLGLRLIYFSYDVKMKEKGDIPEGYSVSREKKERFSLILESASTNQTSMYLCASSLWRQETQYFGPGTRLLVL.

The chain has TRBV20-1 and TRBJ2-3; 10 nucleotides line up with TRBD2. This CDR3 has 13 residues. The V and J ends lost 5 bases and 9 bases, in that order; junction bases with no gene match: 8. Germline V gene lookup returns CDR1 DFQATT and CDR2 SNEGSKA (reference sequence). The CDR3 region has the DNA TGCAGTGCTGGGGCAGCGGGAGGGGTGACGCAGTATTTT. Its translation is CSAGAAGGVTQYF.

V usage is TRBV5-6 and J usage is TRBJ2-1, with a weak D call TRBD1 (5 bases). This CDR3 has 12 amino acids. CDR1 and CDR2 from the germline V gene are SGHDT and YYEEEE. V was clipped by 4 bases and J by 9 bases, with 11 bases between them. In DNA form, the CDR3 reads TGTGCCAGCAGCCCAGGGTTCGGTGAGCAGTTCTTC. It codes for CASSPGFGEQFF.

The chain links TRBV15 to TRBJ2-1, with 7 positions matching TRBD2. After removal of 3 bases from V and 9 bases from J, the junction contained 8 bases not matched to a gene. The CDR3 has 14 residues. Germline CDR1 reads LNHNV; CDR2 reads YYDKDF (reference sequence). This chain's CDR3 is CATSRATSAAEQFF. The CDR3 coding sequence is TGTGCCACCAGCAGGGCTACTAGCGCTGCTGAGCAGTTCTTC.

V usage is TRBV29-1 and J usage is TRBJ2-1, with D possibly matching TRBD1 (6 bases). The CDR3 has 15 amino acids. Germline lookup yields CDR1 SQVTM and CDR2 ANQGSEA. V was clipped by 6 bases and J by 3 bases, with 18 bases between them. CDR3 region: CSVPLQGIHYNEQFF. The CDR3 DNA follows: TGCAGCGTCCCACTACAGGGAATTCACTACAATGAGCAGTTCTTC.

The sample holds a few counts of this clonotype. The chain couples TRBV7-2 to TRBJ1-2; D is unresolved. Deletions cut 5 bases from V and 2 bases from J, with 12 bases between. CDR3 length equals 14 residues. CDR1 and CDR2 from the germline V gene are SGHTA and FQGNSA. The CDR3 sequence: CASSLLLGNYGYTF. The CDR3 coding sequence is TGTGCCAGCAGCCTCTTGCTGGGAAACTATGGCTACACCTTC.

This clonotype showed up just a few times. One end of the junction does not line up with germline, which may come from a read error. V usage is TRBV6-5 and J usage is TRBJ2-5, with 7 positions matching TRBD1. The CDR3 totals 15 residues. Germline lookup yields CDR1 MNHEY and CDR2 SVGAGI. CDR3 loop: CAGSIDRAHQETQYF. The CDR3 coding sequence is TGTGCCGGCAGCATAGACAGGGCCCACCAAGAGACCCAGTACTTC.

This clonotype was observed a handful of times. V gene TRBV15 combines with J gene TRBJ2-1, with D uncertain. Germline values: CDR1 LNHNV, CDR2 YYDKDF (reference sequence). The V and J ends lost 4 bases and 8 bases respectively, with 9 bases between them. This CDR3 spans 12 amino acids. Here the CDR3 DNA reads TGTGCCACCAGCACCGATAGTCATGAGCAGTTCTTC. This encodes CATSTDSHEQFF.

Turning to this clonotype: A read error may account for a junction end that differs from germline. DNA for the CDR3: TGTGCTAGCAGCTTAGGCGGGACCGGAGATACGCAGTATTTT. Translating it yields CASSLGGTGDTQYF. The V call is TRBV7-7, the J call TRBJ2-3, with D perhaps matching TRBD2 (6 bases). Germline lookup yields CDR1 SSHAT and CDR2 FNYEAQ (reference sequence). This CDR3 contains 14 residues.

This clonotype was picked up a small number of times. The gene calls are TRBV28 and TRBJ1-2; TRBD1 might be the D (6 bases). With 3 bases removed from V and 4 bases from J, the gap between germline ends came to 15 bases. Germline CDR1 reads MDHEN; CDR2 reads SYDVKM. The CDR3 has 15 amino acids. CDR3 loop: CASSFPVRTVYGYTF. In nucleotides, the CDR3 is TGTGCCAGCAGTTTCCCCGTCCGGACAGTCTATGGCTACACCTTC.

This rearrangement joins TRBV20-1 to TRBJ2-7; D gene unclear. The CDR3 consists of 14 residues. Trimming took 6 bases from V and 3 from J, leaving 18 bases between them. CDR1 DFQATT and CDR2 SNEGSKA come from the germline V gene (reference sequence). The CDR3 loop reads CSAVRDTIHYEQYF. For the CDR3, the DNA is TGCAGTGCGGTTAGGGATACTATCCACTACGAGCAGTACTTC.

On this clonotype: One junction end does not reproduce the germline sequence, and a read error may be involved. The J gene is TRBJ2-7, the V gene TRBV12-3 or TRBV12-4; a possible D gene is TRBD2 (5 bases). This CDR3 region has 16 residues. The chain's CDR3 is CAGSSGSLSYSYEQYF. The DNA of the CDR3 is TGTGCCGGCAGTTCGGGGTCACTATCTTACTCCTACGAGCAGTACTTC.

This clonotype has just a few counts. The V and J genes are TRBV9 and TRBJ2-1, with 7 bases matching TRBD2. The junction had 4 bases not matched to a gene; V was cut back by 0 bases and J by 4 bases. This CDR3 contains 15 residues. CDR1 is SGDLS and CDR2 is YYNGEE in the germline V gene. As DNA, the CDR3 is TGTGCCAGCAGCGTAGGGACTAGGCCTTACAATGAGCAGTTCTTC. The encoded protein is CASSVGTRPYNEQFF.

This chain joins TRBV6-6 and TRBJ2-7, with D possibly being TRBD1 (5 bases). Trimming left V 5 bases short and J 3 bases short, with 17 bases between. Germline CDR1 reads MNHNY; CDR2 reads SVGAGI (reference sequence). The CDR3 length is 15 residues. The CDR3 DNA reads TGTGCCAGCAGTCAGGGTCCTACCCAATACTACGAGCAGTACTTC. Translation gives CASSQGPTQYYEQYF.

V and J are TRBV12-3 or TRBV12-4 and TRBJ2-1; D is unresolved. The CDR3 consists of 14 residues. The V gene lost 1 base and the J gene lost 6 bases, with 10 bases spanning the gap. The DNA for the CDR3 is TGTGCCAGCAGTTTAGGGGCGTCGGCCAATGAGCAGTTCTTC. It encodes CASSLGASANEQFF.

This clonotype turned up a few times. CDR3 sequence: CASSLVSGVESYEQYF. CDR3 DNA sequence: TGCGCCAGCAGCTTGGTGTCAGGGGTTGAGTCCTACGAGCAGTACTTC. The chain recombines TRBV5-1 with TRBJ2-7; D possibly corresponds to TRBD1 (6 bases). The V gene's germline CDR1 is SGHRS and CDR2 YFSETQ. This CDR3 region has 16 residues. V shed 0 bases and J shed 1 base, with 14 bases lying between them.

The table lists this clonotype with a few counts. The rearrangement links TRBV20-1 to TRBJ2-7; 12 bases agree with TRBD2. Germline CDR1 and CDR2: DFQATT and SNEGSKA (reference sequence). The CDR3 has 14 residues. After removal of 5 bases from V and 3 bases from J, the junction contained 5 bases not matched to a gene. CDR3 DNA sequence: TGCAGTGCTGCCCTGGGACTAGCGGGCTACGAGCAGTACTTC. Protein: CSAALGLAGYEQYF.